The clone carrying this T cell receptor (beta chain) showed up just a few times. These data come from a study of molecular identifiers for immune sequencing clone quantification. A single record per CDR3 protein comes from TCRdb applying MiXCR to the PCR reads. The sample lists 80,000 to 130,000 distinct CDR3 sequences; 36% were seen once. Germline loops: CDR1 LGHDT, CDR2 YNNKEL (reference sequence). The CDR3 is 15 residues long. The trim removed 3 bases at V and 4 bases at J, leaving 6 bases unmatched. This TCR was recovered from a human donor in good health. Some libraries in this study had Jurkat cell RNA spiked in. The sequenced material came from naive CD8+ T cells from blood, with Jurkat cell RNA spiked in. Documented subset: FACS-sorted CD8+CD4-CCR7+CD45RA+ naive T cells. The rearrangement joins TRBV3-1 to TRBJ2-3; 8 bases are shared with TRBD1. Here the CDR3 reads CASSQTGVRSDTQYF. CDR3 DNA sequence: TGTGCCAGCAGCCAGACAGGGGTCAGATCAGATACGCAGTATTTT.